The present entry profiles one T cell receptor beta chain with its context. As handled by the study authors: Estimation of nucleated cell counts was performed using reference gene primer amplification. The repertoire was sequenced with immunoSEQ multiplex PCR; TCRdb's copy has only in-frame clones and lacks some. Clonal size and the V and J genes are those of that table, whereas D and trimming came from the DNA. The data contain some 150,000 clones, over 80% of them singletons. The data belong to a study of blood T cell repertoires in COVID-19. At the level of the study: Some COVID-19 samples were acute and others convalescent; all came from the United States, Italy and Spain. PBMCs, B-cell-depleted T cells, or T cells provided the cDNA or gDNA that made up the material.

This CDR3 has 15 residues. CDR1 SGHKS and CDR2 YYEKEE come from the germline V gene (reference sequence). Trimming at V came to 0 bases and at J to 5 bases, leaving 5 bases not matched to a gene. Specimen: peripheral blood. The clonotype originates from a man aged 45 to 65 who had recovered from COVID-19. The chain carries TRBV5-5 and TRBJ2-3; 8 bases fit TRBD1. CDR3 DNA sequence: TGTGCCAGCAGCTTGGTCTCAGGGGGCAGAGATACGCAGTATTTT. Amino acid sequence: CASSLVSGGRDTQYF.